This note documents a single T cell receptor beta chain sequence. The antigen is unknown. This sample is drawn from a study of blood T cells in healthy people across ages. Study-level findings and limits: Since the PBMCs were unsorted, naive and antigen-experienced cells could not be conclusively compared. The long-lived group displayed more naive CD4+ cells, plus higher diversity, than the aged donors did.

The germline V gene has CDR1 SGHDT and CDR2 YYEEEE. The CDR3 has 16 residues. Next came a second PCR, run for about 7 to 12 cycles, which used a sample-barcoded 5' primer along with a J-beta primer mix. TCRdb re-called the 5' RACE reads with MiXCR, one entry per CDR3 protein. The profile shows roughly 1,800,000 distinct CDR3 sequences, approximately 50% of them singletons. The TCR comes from a woman aged 40 to 50 in good health. The chain uses TRBV5-6 and TRBJ2-5; TRBD2 matches 7 bases. The J call could be wrong; TRBJ2-4 is a better fit for the DNA end. The specimen sequenced was blood. The CDR3 region is CASSFPGSPGGNIQYF. The CDR3 bases are TGTGCCAGCAGCTTTCCAGGGAGCCCCGGGGGGAACATTCAGTACTTC.